The clone carrying this T cell receptor (beta chain) was seen many times. Antigen: not known. This specimen belongs to a study of Graves' ophthalmopathy and Graves' hyperthyroidism. Study-wide findings and caveats: Built on 13 signatures, a model told ophthalmopathy apart from stable hyperthyroidism with approximately 91% sensitivity and approximately 81% specificity.

Amplifying from RNA transcripts, the study obtained TCR beta CDR3 regions. In the first round, RT-PCR was carried out with HTBI primers, and a multiplex PCR formed the second round. TCRdb re-called the multiplex PCR reads through MiXCR, storing one row per CDR3 protein. The sample consists of about 210,000 distinct CDR3 sequences, 25% to 35% of them appearing once. The germline V gene has CDR1 SQVTM and CDR2 ANQGSEA. V shed 0 bases and J 1 base; nucleotides not matched to a gene: 7. This CDR3 has 16 amino acids. Lactation, pregnancy, uncontrolled infections and other autoimmune diseases were all grounds for excluding patients.

The chain is built from TRBV29-1 and TRBJ2-5, with 8 bases matching TRBD2. Sequencing input: peripheral blood. The receptor comes from a man in his fifties or sixties with Graves' ophthalmopathy. The chain's CDR3 is CSVEDLSSGTQETQYF. CDR3 bases: TGCAGCGTTGAAGATCTTAGTAGCGGGACCCAAGAGACCCAGTACTTC.